This T cell receptor beta chain was observed in a study of blood T cell repertoires in COVID-19. Study details: From the United States, Italy and Spain came samples of acute and convalescent COVID-19. PBMCs, B-cell-depleted T cells, or T cells provided the cDNA or gDNA that made up the material.

Original processing notes: The assay estimated nucleated cells by amplifying reference gene primers. Produced via immunoSEQ multiplex PCR; TCRdb's table is partial and in-frame only. V and J calls and clone size are those listed in that table; D and trimming were worked out from the DNA. The top ten clones hold roughly 8.7% of a sample with approximately 60,000 clones, around 80% of them seen once. The CDR3 extends over 13 amino acids. Trimming stripped 7 bases from V and 2 bases from J, with 12 bases between. Per germline, CDR1 SGHNT and CDR2 YENEEA. The source material was peripheral blood. The receptor's source is a woman aged 80 or over with acute or convalescent COVID-19. The chain has TRBV11-3 and TRBJ2-7, with TRBD2 as a possible D gene (6 bases). This CDR3 is CASIGDSPYEQYF. CDR3 nucleotide sequence: TGTGCCAGCATAGGGGACTCGCCCTACGAGCAGTACTTC.